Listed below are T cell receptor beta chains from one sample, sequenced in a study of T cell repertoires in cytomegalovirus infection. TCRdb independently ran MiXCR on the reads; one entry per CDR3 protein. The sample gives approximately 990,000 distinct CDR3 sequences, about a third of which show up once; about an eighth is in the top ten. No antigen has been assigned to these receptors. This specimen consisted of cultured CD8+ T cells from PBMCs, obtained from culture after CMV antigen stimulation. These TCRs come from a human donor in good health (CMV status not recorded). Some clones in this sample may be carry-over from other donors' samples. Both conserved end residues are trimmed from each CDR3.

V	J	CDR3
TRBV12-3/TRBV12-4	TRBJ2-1	ATLSGGTSSYNEQF
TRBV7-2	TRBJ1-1	ASSLTAVTNTEAF
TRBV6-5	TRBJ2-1	ASSYSTSGGSSSYNEQF
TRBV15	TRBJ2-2	ATSRDVRGINTGELF
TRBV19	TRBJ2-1	ASSAGGWNNEQF
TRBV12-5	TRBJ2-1	ASGLGGGVSSYNEQF
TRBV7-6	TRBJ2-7	ASSRGQPPQY
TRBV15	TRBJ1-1	VTNSLGGGSGTEAF
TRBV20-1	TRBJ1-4	SARRTGYNEKLF
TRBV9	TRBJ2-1	ASSVGGREQF
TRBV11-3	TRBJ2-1	ASSLDRLEGRENEQF
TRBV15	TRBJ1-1	ATSRAQGQPNIEAF
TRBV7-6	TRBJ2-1	ASSTGQGVNNEQF
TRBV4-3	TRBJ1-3	TSSQDTRIPSGNTIY
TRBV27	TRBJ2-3	ASSFLPGLAFDSTDTQY
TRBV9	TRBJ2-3	ASSVAGSADTQY
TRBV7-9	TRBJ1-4	ASNTTDRGRSNEKLF
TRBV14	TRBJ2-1	ASSQRSGYNEQF
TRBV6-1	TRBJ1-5	ASRDSDSYYNSNQPQH
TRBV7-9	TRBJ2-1	ASSLARQGREQF
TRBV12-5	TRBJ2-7	ASGLPPGYEQY
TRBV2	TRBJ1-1	ASSEGLTIEAF
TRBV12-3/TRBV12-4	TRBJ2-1	ASSFPGLNEQF
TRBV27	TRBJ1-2	ASSPLFSTNYGYT
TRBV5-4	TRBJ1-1	ASTLGHGPEGAF
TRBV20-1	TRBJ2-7	SARGDSYEQY
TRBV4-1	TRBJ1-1	ASSQGFQTPIEAF
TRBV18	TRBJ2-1	ASSPQEPQGGALGEQF
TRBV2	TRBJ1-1	ASSEAGMPIGAF
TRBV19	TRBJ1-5	ASSWAGPQPQH
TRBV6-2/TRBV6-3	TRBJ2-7	ASSSVGTSEISLEQY
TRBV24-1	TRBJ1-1	ATSERPRESTEAF
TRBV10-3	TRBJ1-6	AISGVYQGARLGNNSPLH
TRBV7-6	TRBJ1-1	ASSLGNAEAF
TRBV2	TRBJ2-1	ASMSPAFEQF
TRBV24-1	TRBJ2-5	ATNLTLAGGRGQETQY
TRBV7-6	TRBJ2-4	ASSSGTGHKNIQY
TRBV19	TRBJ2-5	ASRVAGRAEETQY
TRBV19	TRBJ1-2	ASSIMQPHYGYT
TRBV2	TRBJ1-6	ASTPYGSYNSPLH
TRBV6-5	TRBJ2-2	ASSPAMAGSGELF
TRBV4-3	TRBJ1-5	ASSQDIGGGRQPQH
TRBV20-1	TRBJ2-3	SAKGLAVLSDTQY
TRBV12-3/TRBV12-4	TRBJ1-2	ASTTGLYGYT
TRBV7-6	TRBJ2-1	ASSPSLFYSGGTYNEQF